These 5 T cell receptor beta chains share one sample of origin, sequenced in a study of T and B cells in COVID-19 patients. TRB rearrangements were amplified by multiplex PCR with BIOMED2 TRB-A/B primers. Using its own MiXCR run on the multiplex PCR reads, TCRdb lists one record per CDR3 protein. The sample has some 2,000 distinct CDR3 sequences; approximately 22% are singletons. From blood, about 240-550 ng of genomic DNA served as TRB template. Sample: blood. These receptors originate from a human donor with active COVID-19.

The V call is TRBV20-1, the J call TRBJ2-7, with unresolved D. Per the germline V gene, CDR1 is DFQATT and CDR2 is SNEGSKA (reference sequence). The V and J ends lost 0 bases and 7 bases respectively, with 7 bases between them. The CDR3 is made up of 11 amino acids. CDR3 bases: TGCAGTGCTAGAGATCTCAGAGAGCAGTACTTC. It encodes CSARDLREQYF.

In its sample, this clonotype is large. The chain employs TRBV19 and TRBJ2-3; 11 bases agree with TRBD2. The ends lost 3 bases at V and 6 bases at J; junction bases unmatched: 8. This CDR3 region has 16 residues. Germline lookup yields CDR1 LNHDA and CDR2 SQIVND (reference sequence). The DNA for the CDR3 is TGTGCCAGTAGTATGGCCCCACTAGCGGGAGTGGATACGCAGTATTTT. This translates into CASSMAPLAGVDTQYF.

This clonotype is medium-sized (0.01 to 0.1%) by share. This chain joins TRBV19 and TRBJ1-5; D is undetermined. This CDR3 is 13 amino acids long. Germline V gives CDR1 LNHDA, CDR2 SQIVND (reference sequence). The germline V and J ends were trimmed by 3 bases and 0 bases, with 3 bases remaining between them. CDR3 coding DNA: TGTGCCAGTAGTATCTCTAGCAATCAGCCCCAGCATTTT. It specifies CASSISSNQPQHF.

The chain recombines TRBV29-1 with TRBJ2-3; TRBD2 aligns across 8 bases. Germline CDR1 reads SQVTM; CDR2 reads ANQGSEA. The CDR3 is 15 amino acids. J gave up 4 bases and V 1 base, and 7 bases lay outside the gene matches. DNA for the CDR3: TGCAGCGTTGAAGCCGGCCGTAGCGGGGCAGATACGCAGTATTTT. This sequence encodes CSVEAGRSGADTQYF.

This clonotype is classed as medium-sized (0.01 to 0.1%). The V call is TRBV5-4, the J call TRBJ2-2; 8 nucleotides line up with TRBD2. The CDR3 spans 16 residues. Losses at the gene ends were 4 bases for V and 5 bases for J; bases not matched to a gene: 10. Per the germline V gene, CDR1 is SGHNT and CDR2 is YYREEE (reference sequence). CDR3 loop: CASSTYSGVGTGELFF. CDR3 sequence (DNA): TGTGCCAGCAGCACTTATAGCGGGGTGGGGACCGGGGAGCTGTTTTTT.